The T cell receptor beta chain described here comes from a study of response to subunit inactivated influenza vaccine. TCRdb re-derived calls from the RT-PCR reads in MiXCR, one entry per CDR3 protein. The sample includes about 520,000 distinct CDR3 sequences, under 8.5% of them seen just once. Germline V gene lookup returns CDR1 LGHNA and CDR2 YNFKEQ. V lost 4 bases to trimming and J lost 5 bases; unmatched junction nucleotides: 7. The length of the CDR3 is 15 residues. This clonotype was seen ten or more times. The gene calls are TRBV4-2 and TRBJ1-1; 10 nucleotides align to TRBD1. The sequences come from PBMCs from blood, collected around 25 months after vaccination. The receptor's source is a man between 50 and 75 years old who received an inactivated influenza vaccine. CDR3: CASSRSGQGITEAFF. The CDR3 DNA reads as TGTGCCAGCAGCCGCTCGGGACAGGGGATAACTGAAGCTTTCTTT.